These 4 T cell receptor beta chains were sequenced from one sample in a study of cytomegalovirus exposure and HLA in healthy donors. A multiplex PCR was run with 60 Vbeta primers and 13 Jbeta primers. Generated by immunoSEQ multiplex PCR, the TCRdb table keeps only in-frame clones and is missing some. This sample yields some 120,000 clones, of which 75% to 85% are seen a single time; 1% belongs to the top ten. The sample comprised PBMCs. These receptors came from a man aged 35-49 years in good health and CMV-seronegative.

J is TRBJ2-3 and V is TRBV6-4, with a tentative D call TRBD2 (5 bases). The germline V gene encodes CDR1 MRHNA and CDR2 SNTAGT. V was cut by 2 bases and J by 4 bases, with 10 bases left in between. The CDR3 spans 14 residues. CDR3 loop: CASSDPGDADTQYF. The CDR3 DNA sequence: TGTGCCAGCAGTGACCCCGGGGATGCAGATACGCAGTATTTT.

Only a few counts were recorded for this clone. The chain couples TRBV2 to TRBJ1-4; no definite D call. There are 12 residues in the CDR3. V gave up 7 bases and J gave up 5 bases, with 8 bases separating them. Germline V gene lookup returns CDR1 SNHLY and CDR2 FYNNEI. This CDR3 is CASNRLNEKLFF. The CDR3 region has the DNA TGTGCCAGCAATCGACTCAATGAAAAACTGTTTTTT.

The J gene is TRBJ2-1, the V gene TRBV2, with D possibly matching TRBD2 (6 bases). This CDR3 spans 15 amino acids. The V gene lost 3 bases and the J gene lost 2 bases, with 11 bases spanning the gap. Looked up from germline, CDR1 is SNHLY and CDR2 is FYNNEI. The CDR3 loop is CASSERVAAYNEQFF. In nucleotides, the CDR3 is TGTGCCAGCAGTGAGCGGGTAGCGGCCTACAATGAGCAGTTCTTC.

This chain joins TRBV6-6 and TRBJ2-7; no definite D call. Trimming pared 5 bases from V and 0 bases from J, leaving 14 bases between. This CDR3 contains 15 residues. From germline, CDR1 is MNHNY and CDR2 SVGAGI (reference sequence). The CDR3 region has the DNA TGTGCCAGCAGTATCGACTTCCGGAGCTCCTACGAGCAGTACTTC. Residues: CASSIDFRSSYEQYF.